The present T cell receptor (beta chain) was sequenced within a study of CD8 T cells in Susac syndrome. After extraction with the RNeasy kit, roughly 0.5 to 1 ug of the RNA was reverse transcribed using random hexamers. One entry per CDR3 protein, called by TCRdb with MiXCR from the immunoSEQ multiplex PCR reads. The data hold 90,000 to 150,000 distinct CDR3 sequences, with roughly 90% observed a single time. Per the germline V gene, CDR1 is DFQATT and CDR2 is SNEGSKA (reference sequence). The CDR3 sequence is 13 residues long. Between the trimmed V and J ends, which lost 0 bases and 5 bases, there was a span of 8 bases. Controls were healthy donors (matched for age and sex). Negative magnetic isolation gave CD8+ and CD4+ cells; FACS enriched CD8+ TEMRA.

The chain recombines TRBV20-1 with TRBJ1-5; the D is unclear. The sequence was obtained from a human donor in good health. Sequencing used CD8+ T cells from PBMCs. The CDR3 DNA sequence: TGCAGTGCTAGAGATCTGGAAGATCAGCCCCAGCATTTT. Its protein product is CSARDLEDQPQHF.